This T cell receptor (beta chain) is from a study of follicular helper T cells after annual influenza vaccination (dated by TCRdb to 2016 to 2017). With regard to the full study: After each seasonal influenza vaccination, blood samples were collected on days 0, 7 and 28. To study recall of cTfh clones, some subjects were followed through successive annual vaccinations in the 2013-2014, 2014-2015 and 2015-2016 seasons. Multi-year samples were obtained from about 6 subjects, with two vaccination seasons covered for a few subjects and three seasons covered for two subjects. One week after vaccination, a second recruited cohort of 11 to 12 subjects (Table S1) displayed a similar ICOS+CD38+ cTfh response. The 2013-2014 samples were cryopreserved, while the 2015 samples were processed right after collection. The study at large found these results: Day 7 ICOS+CD38+ clones were most often found later in ICOS-CD38- cTfh, suggesting that subset may serve as a memory reservoir. In evaluating whether influenza clones were enriched, the possibility that the far larger non-cTfh compartments were undersampled could not be ruled out. ICOS+CD38+ cTfh clonality correlated with the frequency of that population, and its change correlated with the change in circulating plasmablast frequency. A recurrent oligoclonal ICOS+CD38+ cTfh response containing tetramer and AIM influenza-specific clonotypes was recalled by successive annual vaccinations. Because only roughly 10-20% of the analyzed cells gave productive TCRB sequences, there was no way to sample rare clonotypes.

The time point label for this specimen denotes: 2015-2016 season, 7 days after influenza vaccination. Seasonal inactivated influenza vaccine (Fluvarix) was administered to adults, and sorted blood CD4 subsets were tracked by TCRB sequencing before and after vaccination. To be eligible, subjects had to live in the community and must not have received influenza vaccine in the previous 6 months. Subjects were excluded for influenza vaccine contraindications, substance abuse, HIV/AIDS, active malignancy, immunomodulatory medication, or active illness such as respiratory infection. Between roughly 35 and 100 mL of blood was sampled per time point. Either Ficoll-Paque PLUS or SepMate separation was used to isolate PBMC. As a non-Tfh subset for comparison, CXCR5- memory CD4 T cells were sorted. Cell subsets were sorted from PBMC on a BD FACS Aria before DNA extraction. Comment on this clone: It lacks a known antigen. Per-base qualities were not stored, and no clone one base away is much larger.

According to the germline V gene, CDR1 reads SGHTA and CDR2 reads FQGNSA. Taken from cysteine to phenylalanine, the CDR3 has 15 residues. CDR3 DNA is the only sequence kept; it has 45 bases, read in frame from the first base. Trimming at the junction amounts to 3 bases on V and 4 bases on J, and the germline ends lie 15 bases apart. Receptors were amplified or captured by the immunoSEQ multiplex PCR assay. Adaptive Biotechnologies handled the TCRB amplification, library preparation, sequencing and preliminary bioinformatics at Survey level resolution. Per the authors' processing: Clonality was computed in R as 1 minus normalized Shannon entropy; the Gini index was calculated with the R package ineq. Overlap score was the summed counts of shared sequences divided by total counts of all sequences in both compared samples. Shared-clonotype significance used Fisher's exact test assuming a theoretical repertoire of 10^7 TCRB sequences. In its TCRdb copy, this immuneACCESS table keeps in-frame sequences only and misses some clones. Where compared with another copy, unresolved V genes explain less than half of these, and the others have no known cause. The DNA gave D and trimming, while V, J and clone size come from that table. The sample table lists 6,000 or so clones, roughly 80% of them with a count of one. The ten largest clonotypes hold approximately 0.57% of the sample.

The chain links TRBV7-2 with TRBJ2-5, with the D gene too uncertain to name. Specimen: CXCR5- memory CD4+ T cells sorted from blood, collected 7 days after influenza vaccination. The cell subset or site tag for this specimen amounts to: CXCR5- memory CD4 T cells. This receptor was identified in an adult who received the influenza vaccine. The CDR3 region reads CASSFVHGWGETQYF. The DNA reads as follows: TGTGCCAGCAGCTTCGTACATGGGTGGGGAGAGACCCAGTACTTC. With the rest looked up from the reference TRBV7-2 and TRBJ2-5 genes rather than sequenced, the full variable domain is GAGVSQSPSNKVTEKGKDVELRCDPISGHTALYWYRQSLGQGLEFLIYFQGNSAPDKSGLPSDRFSAERTGGSVSTLTIQRTQQEDSAVYLCASSFVHGWGETQYFGPGTRLLVL.